This T cell receptor gamma chain was identified in a study of gamma-delta chains in newborns, infants, children (dated by TCRdb to 2018 to 2020). About the investigation overall: According to the title of the study, polyclonal expansion of innate gammadelta T cells immediately after birth is driven by microbial exposure. The study examined the way microbial exposure affected innate gammadelta T cell populations in human newborns right after birth.

For sequencing, an Illumina MiSeq was employed. Via CATT, TCRdb reprocessed the public reads, and rows with identical DNA were then joined. The sample yields roughly 2,500 gamma-chain clones; approximately 24% were counted once. Jointly, the top ten make up roughly 20% of the sample. In the case of this clone: This clone's antigen is unknown. The junction differs from germline at one of its ends, possibly a read error.

CDR1 and CDR2 were assigned from the germline V gene (reference sequence) as GITISATS and ISYDGTV. The cysteine opens and the phenylalanine closes a CDR3 of 17 amino acids. The CDR3 DNA has 51 bases and is translated from base 1. The chain is encoded by TRGV9 joined to TRGJP. Sequences were obtained from blood. The receptor was derived from a child who was a newborn, infant or young child, either healthy, febrile or measles-vaccinated (not recorded which). The CDR3 has the sequence CAVWEVRRELGKKIKVF. In nucleotides, the sequence is TGTGCCGTGTGGGAGGTGCGTCGGGAGTTGGGCAAAAAAATCAAGGTATTT.